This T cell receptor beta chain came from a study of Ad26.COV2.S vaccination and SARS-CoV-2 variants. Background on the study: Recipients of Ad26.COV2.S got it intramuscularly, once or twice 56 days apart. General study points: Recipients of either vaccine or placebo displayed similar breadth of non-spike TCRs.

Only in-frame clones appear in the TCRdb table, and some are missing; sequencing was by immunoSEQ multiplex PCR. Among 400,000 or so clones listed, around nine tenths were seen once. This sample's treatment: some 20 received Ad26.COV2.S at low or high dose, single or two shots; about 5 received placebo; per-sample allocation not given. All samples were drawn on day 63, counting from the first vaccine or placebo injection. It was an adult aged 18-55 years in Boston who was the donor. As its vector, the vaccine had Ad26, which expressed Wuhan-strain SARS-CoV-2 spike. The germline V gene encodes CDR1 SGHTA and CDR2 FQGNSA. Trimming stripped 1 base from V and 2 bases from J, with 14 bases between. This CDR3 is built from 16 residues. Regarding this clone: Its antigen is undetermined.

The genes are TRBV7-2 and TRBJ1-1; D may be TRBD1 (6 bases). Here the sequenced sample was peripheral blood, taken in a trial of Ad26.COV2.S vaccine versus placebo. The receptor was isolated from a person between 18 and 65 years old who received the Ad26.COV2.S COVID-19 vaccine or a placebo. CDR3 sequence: CASSLGGQTFNTEAFF. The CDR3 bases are TGTGCCAGCAGCTTAGGGGGGCAGACTTTTAACACTGAAGCTTTCTTT.